One and the same sample provided the 23 T cell receptor beta chains below, sequenced in a study of shared clonotypes between healthy human individuals. The table came from immunoSEQ multiplex PCR; TCRdb's copy has only in-frame clones and leaves some out. Among about 2 million clones, about 95% were seen once, and the ten largest hold roughly 1%. Naive CD8 isolation took CD45RO-negative cells positively selected for CCR7 and excluded terminally differentiated effector memory CD45RA+ cells. Sequencing was performed on naive CD8+ T cells sorted from blood. These receptors originate from a man between 18 and 29 years old in good health.

This clone was counted a single time. The gene calls are TRBV7-9 and TRBJ1-1; D might be TRBD1 (6 bases). Germline CDR1 and CDR2: SEHNR and FQNEAQ (reference sequence). With 6 bases removed from V and 1 base from J, the gap between germline ends came to 12 bases. The CDR3 runs 14 residues. The CDR3, as DNA: TGTGCCAGCAGTTTCGACAGGAGGAACACTGAAGCTTTCTTT. This gives the protein CASSFDRRNTEAFF.

The chain couples TRBV19 to TRBJ2-3, with 7 bases fitting TRBD2. Trimming took 5 bases from V and 4 from J; bases not matched to a gene: 6. Germline V gives CDR1 LNHDA, CDR2 SQIVND (reference sequence). This CDR3 contains 14 residues. CDR3 coding DNA: TGTGCCAGTAGTCGGGGGGAGGGCGCAGATACGCAGTATTTT. Encoded protein: CASSRGEGADTQYF.

With respect to this clone: The sample contains more than one DNA sequence encoding this CDR3. The V gene is TRBV9, the J gene TRBJ2-1; D ambiguous. In germline, CDR1 is SGDLS, CDR2 YYNGEE. The CDR3 is made up of 15 amino acids. Trimming removed 4 bases from V and 0 bases from J, with 11 bases in between. In nucleotides, the CDR3 is TGTGCCAGCAGCCCCGTCGGTGGCTCCTACAATGAGCAGTTCTTC. This translates into CASSPVGGSYNEQFF.

This rearrangement joins TRBV30 to TRBJ1-1; D gene uncertain. V was trimmed by 2 bases and J by 7 bases, leaving 11 bases between them. This CDR3 is built from 12 residues. The germline CDR1 and CDR2 sequences are GTSNPN and SVGIG (reference sequence). The CDR3 protein is CAWSRVQDEAFF. CDR3 DNA sequence: TGTGCCTGGAGTAGGGTCCAGGATGAAGCTTTCTTT.

The chain employs TRBV7-9 and TRBJ2-4; the match to TRBD1 covers 8 bases. The germline V gene has CDR1 SEHNR and CDR2 FQNEAQ (reference sequence). The CDR3 length is 13 residues. V lost 5 bases, J lost 8 bases, and 5 bases stayed unmatched. CDR3 sequence reads: CASSLTGADIQYF. For the CDR3, the DNA is TGTGCCAGCAGCCTGACAGGGGCGGACATTCAGTACTTC.

Only one count was recorded for this clone. The chain is built from TRBV4-1 and TRBJ2-1; possibly TRBD1 or TRBD2 for D (6 bases each). This CDR3 spans 15 amino acids. CDR1 and CDR2 (germline): MGHRA, YSYEKL. Trimming pared 1 base from V and 7 bases from J, leaving 14 bases between. DNA for the CDR3: TGCGCCAGCAGCCAAGCCCCGTGGGGGGCGAATGAGCAGTTCTTC. It yields the protein CASSQAPWGANEQFF.

This chain links TRBV9 with TRBJ2-3; 7 positions match TRBD2. CDR1 and CDR2 from the germline V gene are SGDLS and YYNGEE. This CDR3 has 15 amino acids. V trimming: 1 base; J trimming: 6 bases; junction bases outside the gene matches: 8. CDR3 sequence: CASSVMAGDVDTQYF. CDR3 sequence (DNA): TGTGCCAGCAGCGTAATGGCGGGAGACGTGGATACGCAGTATTTT.

The gene calls are TRBV10-1 and TRBJ2-1, with D perhaps TRBD1 (6 bases). V dropped 3 bases and J dropped 4 bases, with 19 bases sitting between them. CDR3 length: 17 residues. Germline V gene sequence: CDR1 WNHNN, CDR2 SYGVQD (reference sequence). The CDR3 coding sequence is TGCGCCAGCAGTGAAGGGGTGGCAGGGGCCTTGTACAATGAGCAGTTCTTC. It is translated as CASSEGVAGALYNEQFF.

The genes are TRBV29-1 and TRBJ1-4; D gene ambiguous. Per germline, CDR1 SQVTM and CDR2 ANQGSEA. The CDR3 runs to 12 residues. Trimming stripped 5 bases from V and 7 bases from J, with 11 bases between. The CDR3 DNA follows: TGCAGCGTTTTAGGTCTCGCTGAAAAACTGTTTTTT. It is translated as CSVLGLAEKLFF.

The CDR3: CASSSGGGRTDTQYF. CDR3 coding DNA: TGTGCCAGCAGTTCTGGCGGGGGCCGCACAGATACGCAGTATTTT. The chain couples TRBV27 to TRBJ2-3; a possible D gene is TRBD2 (7 bases). CDR1 and CDR2 from the germline V gene are MNHEY and SMNVEV (reference sequence). The ends were cut back, 4 bases at V and 1 base at J, with 12 bases in the middle. The CDR3 runs 15 residues.

This clone was seen once. Other DNA variants within this sample encode the same CDR3. The chain is built from TRBV5-4 and TRBJ1-1, with TRBD1 matching over 7 bases. This CDR3 is built from 14 residues. The germline CDR1 and CDR2 sequences are SGHNT and YYREEE (reference sequence). V lost 2 bases to trimming and J lost 3 bases; unmatched junction nucleotides: 4. CDR3 in amino acids: CASSLGGVDTEAFF. CDR3 sequence (DNA): TGTGCCAGCAGCTTAGGGGGCGTCGACACTGAAGCTTTCTTT.

The genes are TRBV7-6 and TRBJ2-7; 10 bases line up with TRBD1. The CDR3 extends over 16 amino acids. CDR1 SGHVS and CDR2 FNYEAQ come from the germline V gene. Losses at the gene ends were 1 base for V and 7 bases for J; bases not matched to a gene: 10. The CDR3 sequence: CASSLGEGTGVEEQYF. The CDR3 bases are TGTGCCAGCAGCTTAGGGGAAGGGACAGGGGTTGAAGAGCAGTACTTC.

The chain has TRBV4-3 and TRBJ2-2; no firm D call. The CDR3 has 14 amino acids. From germline, CDR1 is LGHNA and CDR2 YSLEER. Trimming removed 0 bases from V and 5 bases from J, with 7 bases in between. The CDR3 loop reads CASSQDLGTGELFF. DNA of the CDR3: TGCGCCAGCAGCCAAGATCTCGGGACCGGGGAGCTGTTTTTT.

The chain has TRBV14 and TRBJ2-1, with no clear D. V was pared by 1 base and J by 13 bases, with 8 bases between. CDR1 is SGHDN and CDR2 is FVKESK in the germline V gene. The CDR3 spans 11 residues. The CDR3, as DNA: TGTGCCAGCAGCCAAGGACCATCCCAGTTCTTC. It codes for CASSQGPSQFF.

In the case of this clone: Within the sample, other DNA sequences also encode this same CDR3. The genes are TRBV7-9 and TRBJ2-7, with TRBD1 matching over 10 bases. This CDR3 has 14 residues. Per the germline V gene, CDR1 is SEHNR and CDR2 is FQNEAQ (reference sequence). The V and J ends lost 5 bases and 3 bases, in that order; junction bases with no gene match: 4. DNA for the CDR3: TGTGCCAGCAGCCATCGGACAGGGGGCTACGAGCAGTACTTC. Encoded protein: CASSHRTGGYEQYF.

This chain joins TRBV11-2 and TRBJ2-7, with a possible D match to TRBD2 (5 bases). The ends were cut back, 2 bases at V and 7 bases at J, with 12 bases in the middle. The CDR3 length is 13 residues. CDR1 is SGHAT, CDR2 FQNNGV, per germline. In nucleotides, the CDR3 is TGTGCCAGCAGCTTACTCGAGTCGGGGGAGCAGTACTTC. Protein product: CASSLLESGEQYF.

The chain recombines TRBV5-1 with TRBJ1-3; D not certain. CDR1 SGHRS and CDR2 YFSETQ come from the germline V gene. Trimming left V 0 bases short and J 0 bases short, with 7 bases between. This CDR3 contains 15 residues. CDR3 protein: CASSLEIGSGNTIYF. In DNA, the CDR3 is TGCGCCAGCAGCTTGGAAATTGGCTCTGGAAACACCATATATTTT.

The genes are TRBV28 and TRBJ1-2, with D possibly being TRBD1 (5 bases). There are 15 residues in the CDR3. Germline CDR1 is MDHEN and CDR2 is SYDVKM. V was cut by 6 bases and J by 4 bases, with 18 bases left in between. CDR3 loop: CASRGPGGEGYGYTF. DNA for the CDR3: TGTGCCAGCAGGGGGCCCGGCGGCGAAGGCTATGGCTACACCTTC.

The V and J genes are TRBV19 and TRBJ2-7, with D unclear. The CDR3 has 13 amino acids. The germline CDR1 and CDR2 sequences are LNHDA and SQIVND (reference sequence). V lost 7 bases to trimming and J lost 1 base, with 11 bases between them. CDR3 loop: CASNPGSSYEQYF. CDR3 DNA: TGTGCCAGTAATCCAGGAAGTTCCTACGAGCAGTACTTC.

This chain connects TRBV5-5 to TRBJ1-1; tentatively, D is TRBD1 (6 bases). V shed 4 bases and J shed 4 bases, with 14 bases lying between them. Germline CDR1 SGHKS, CDR2 YYEKEE (reference sequence). This CDR3 region has 14 residues. The CDR3 reads CASSPTGWGTEAFF. CDR3 DNA: TGTGCCAGCAGCCCGACAGGATGGGGCACTGAAGCTTTCTTT.

This sequence joins TRBV7-6 and TRBJ2-2; a possible D gene is TRBD1 (6 bases). Germline CDR1 SGHVS, CDR2 FNYEAQ. This CDR3 spans 13 amino acids. V lost 5 bases, J lost 7 bases, and 11 bases lay in between. CDR3 nucleotide sequence: TGTGCCAGCAGCCAAACAGGGAGCGGGGAGCTGTTTTTT. Translated, it gives CASSQTGSGELFF.

The rearrangement joins TRBV5-1 to TRBJ1-1; D gene uncertain. Germline V gene sequence: CDR1 SGHRS, CDR2 YFSETQ. The ends were cut back, 4 bases at V and 7 bases at J, with 14 bases in the middle. The CDR3 runs 13 residues. CDR3 in amino acids: CASSPTPQIEAFF. The DNA of the CDR3 is TGCGCCAGCAGCCCCACCCCGCAGATTGAAGCTTTCTTT. Full variable domain (outside the CDR3, taken from reference TRBV5-1 and TRBJ1-1): KAGVTQTPRYLIKTRGQQVTLSCSPISGHRSVSWYQQTPGQGLQFLFEYFSETQRNKGNFPGRFSGRQFSNSRSEMNVSTLELGDSALYLCASSPTPQIEAFFGQGTRLTVV.

The table lists this clone with a few counts. The sample carries other DNA sequences with the same CDR3. The chain is built from TRBV5-4 and TRBJ2-7; D remains unclear. This CDR3 contains 13 residues. Germline lookup yields CDR1 SGHNT and CDR2 YYREEE (reference sequence). Trimming pared 2 bases from V and 0 bases from J, leaving 6 bases between. This CDR3 reads CASSLRSSYEQYF. The CDR3 nucleotides read TGTGCCAGCAGCTTAAGGTCCTCCTACGAGCAGTACTTC.